A single sample is the source of the 30 T cell receptor beta chains below, sequenced in a study of CD8 T cells in ankylosing spondylitis. TCRdb redid the calling of the 5' RACE reads with MiXCR, one entry per CDR3 protein. The sample holds about 69,000 distinct CDR3 sequences, approximately 5.3% seen once. The sample comprised blood, either unsorted or a sorted T cell fraction (not recorded which). The origin of the receptors is a male donor with ankylosing spondylitis or in good health (not recorded which).

This clonotype was seen many times. Here the CDR3 reads CASSLEGTRMNTEAFF. CDR3 sequence (DNA): TGCGCCAGCAGCTTGGAGGGGACAAGAATGAACACTGAAGCTTTCTTT. The chain carries TRBV5-1 and TRBJ1-1; D is possibly TRBD1 (6 bases). This CDR3 has 16 amino acids. Trimming took 0 bases from V and 0 from J, leaving 12 bases between them. Germline values: CDR1 SGHRS, CDR2 YFSETQ.

This clonotype was seen ten or more times. This rearrangement joins TRBV7-3 to TRBJ2-5, with D perhaps TRBD1 (5 bases). The V end was cut by 5 bases, the J end by 4 bases, with 14 bases between. This CDR3 has 14 amino acids. The germline V gene has CDR1 SGHTA and CDR2 FQGTGA. CDR3 region: CASSPTVQGETQYF. The CDR3 DNA reads as TGTGCCAGCAGCCCAACAGTTCAGGGAGAGACCCAGTACTTC.

This clonotype was counted ten times or more. The chain links TRBV3-1 to TRBJ2-1; 8 nucleotides line up with TRBD1. V dropped 0 bases and J dropped 0; count of bases not matched to a gene: 4. The V gene's germline CDR1 is LGHDT and CDR2 YNNKEL (reference sequence). This CDR3 spans 17 amino acids. The CDR3 coding sequence is TGTGCCAGCAGCCAAGATCTCACAGGGGGCTCCTACAATGAGCAGTTCTTC. Protein sequence: CASSQDLTGGSYNEQFF.

This clonotype came up many times. The chain carries TRBV5-1 and TRBJ1-1, with D hard to call. The germline gives CDR1 SGHRS, CDR2 YFSETQ. The length of the CDR3 is 15 residues. V was pared by 4 bases and J by 5 bases, with 18 bases between. The CDR3 sequence: CASSDGTAGRTEAFF. CDR3 coding DNA: TGCGCCAGCAGCGATGGCACGGCGGGGAGGACTGAAGCTTTCTTT.

In its sample, this clonotype is medium-sized. This chain links TRBV5-1 with TRBJ2-3; 10 bases fit TRBD1. The V gene's germline CDR1 is SGHRS and CDR2 YFSETQ. After removal of 4 bases from V and 6 bases from J, the junction contained 8 bases not matched to a gene. The CDR3 is 15 amino acids. CDR3 sequence (DNA): TGCGCCAGCAGCGGGACAGGGGCCAAGAAGGATACGCAGTATTTT. This codes for CASSGTGAKKDTQYF.

This clonotype was counted ten times or more. The chain recombines TRBV7-8 with TRBJ1-2; D remains ambiguous. Germline V gene data show CDR1 as SGHVS and CDR2 as FQNEAQ. The CDR3 extends over 13 amino acids. Trimming shortened V by 3 bases and J by 8 bases, and 13 bases separated the two germline ends. The CDR3 nucleotides are TGTGCCAGCAGCTTTCTAGACCGTGGGGGCTACACCTTC. As protein: CASSFLDRGGYTF.

The table lists this clonotype with many counts. The CDR3 spells CASSPPLAGGASYEQYF. CDR3 DNA sequence: TGTGCCAGCTCACCACCACTAGCGGGGGGCGCCTCGTACGAGCAGTACTTC. The chain joins TRBV18 to TRBJ2-7, with 12 bases fitting TRBD2. Germline trimming cut 0 bases from V and 4 bases from J; bases unmatched to any gene: 7. This CDR3 spans 17 amino acids. Looked up from germline, CDR1 is KGHSH and CDR2 is LQKENI. Complete variable domain (other parts from reference TRBV18 and TRBJ2-7): NAGVMQNPRHLVRRRGQEARLRCSPMKGHSHVYWYRQLPEEGLKFMVYLQKENIIDESGMPKERFSAEFPKEGPSILRIQQVVRGDSAAYFCASSPPLAGGASYEQYFGPGTRLTVT.

This clonotype was observed a few times. With a much larger clone just one base away, this may be a read error. The chain combines TRBV5-1 with TRBJ2-2, with D unresolved. The length of the CDR3 is 16 residues. Deletions cut 0 bases from V and 6 bases from J, with 15 bases between. Germline-derived CDR1 and CDR2 are SGHRS and YFSETQ. The CDR3 coding sequence is TGCGCCAGCAGCTTGGAGGCAGGCCGAAACGCCGGGGAGCTGTTTTTT. Protein product: CASSLEAGRNAGELFF.

This clonotype showed up many times. The V gene is TRBV5-1, the J gene TRBJ1-4; 9 bases line up with TRBD1. With V trimmed by 4 bases and J by 7 bases, 5 bases remained unmatched. Germline CDR1 and CDR2: SGHRS and YFSETQ. The CDR3 spans 14 residues. CDR3 sequence: CASSPGQGFEKLFF. The CDR3 DNA reads as TGCGCCAGCAGCCCGGGACAGGGTTTTGAAAAACTGTTTTTT.

This clonotype was counted ten times or more. The chain uses TRBV5-5 and TRBJ1-6; 9 bases line up with TRBD1. The CDR3 loop spans 17 amino acids. CDR1 and CDR2 (germline): SGHKS, YYEKEE (reference sequence). With V trimmed by 4 bases and J by 6 bases, 11 bases remained unmatched. Here the CDR3 reads CASSGTGGHELNSPLHF. For the CDR3, the DNA is TGTGCCAGCAGCGGAACAGGGGGCCATGAACTTAATTCACCCCTCCACTTT.

In its sample, this clonotype was seen many times. V and J are TRBV7-9 and TRBJ2-1; D remains ambiguous. Trimming left V 1 base short and J 9 bases short, with 19 bases between. There are 16 residues in the CDR3. Germline assignment: CDR1 SEHNR and CDR2 FQNEAQ (reference sequence). The DNA for the CDR3 is TGTGCCAGCAGCTTAGGACCCGGTGGTATAGGTCGTGAGCAGTTCTTC. As protein: CASSLGPGGIGREQFF.

This clonotype showed up many times. The CDR3 here is CASSDGGAYNEQFF. CDR3 nucleotide sequence: TGTGCCAGCAGTGACGGCGGAGCCTACAATGAGCAGTTCTTC. The chain combines TRBV6-1 with TRBJ2-1; unclear D gene. CDR1 and CDR2 from the germline V gene are MNHNS and SASEGT. This CDR3 contains 14 residues. V lost 3 bases, J lost 2 bases, and 8 bases lay in between.

This clonotype was recorded many times. The genes are TRBV11-1 and TRBJ2-3; D is ambiguous. CDR1 and CDR2 (germline): SGHAT, FQDESV (reference sequence). This CDR3 region has 14 residues. Trimming left V 1 base short and J 2 bases short, with 7 bases between. In DNA form, the CDR3 reads TGTGCCAGCAGCTTAGAAATTAACACAGATACGCAGTATTTT. This encodes CASSLEINTDTQYF.

This clonotype was seen many times. The V and J genes are TRBV14 and TRBJ1-5; D gene ambiguous. Germline CDR1 and CDR2: SGHDN and FVKESK. This CDR3 is built from 12 residues. Trimming stripped 2 bases from V and 6 bases from J, with 5 bases between. The CDR3 DNA reads as TGTGCCAGCAGCCAATGGGGTCAGCCCCAGCATTTT. Protein product: CASSQWGQPQHF.

The table lists this clonotype with many counts. The chain is built from TRBV2 and TRBJ2-7; possibly TRBD2 for D (5 bases). Germline V gene data show CDR1 as SNHLY and CDR2 as FYNNEI. The CDR3 length is 12 residues. V gave up 6 bases and J gave up 7 bases, with 13 bases separating them. CDR3 DNA sequence: TGTGCCAGCAGCTTCGCGGGTATGGAGCAGTACTTC. Translated, it gives CASSFAGMEQYF.

This clonotype was seen many times. The genes are TRBV5-6 and TRBJ1-6, with 8 bases lining up with TRBD1. This CDR3 has 14 amino acids. Per germline, CDR1 SGHDT and CDR2 YYEEEE. V lost 0 bases and J lost 7; bases outside the gene matches: 0. Here the CDR3 reads CASSLGDRNSPLHF. For the CDR3, the DNA is TGTGCCAGCAGCTTGGGGGACAGGAATTCACCCCTCCACTTT.

This clonotype was picked up many times. The rearrangement links TRBV5-1 to TRBJ1-1; D is ambiguous. The V end was cut by 0 bases, the J end by 1 base, with 7 bases between. CDR3 length: 14 amino acids. Germline V gene sequence: CDR1 SGHRS, CDR2 YFSETQ. The CDR3 region has the DNA TGCGCCAGCAGCTTGGGAGGGTCGAACACTGAAGCTTTCTTT. Amino acid sequence: CASSLGGSNTEAFF.

This clonotype was detected many times. V is TRBV7-9 and J is TRBJ2-7, with TRBD2 matching 14 bases. The germline V gene encodes CDR1 SEHNR and CDR2 FQNEAQ (reference sequence). Unmatched junction bases numbered 7, after V lost 6 bases and J lost 0 bases. The CDR3 has 17 amino acids. The CDR3 nucleotides are TGTGCCAGCAGTCGCGGACTAGCGGGGGGAAGCTCCTACGAGCAGTACTTC. This sequence encodes CASSRGLAGGSSYEQYF.

V and J are TRBV11-2 and TRBJ2-3; 15 bases fit TRBD2. V gave up 5 bases and J gave up 5 bases; unmatched junction bases: 11. This CDR3 comprises 18 residues. Germline lookup yields CDR1 SGHAT and CDR2 FQNNGV. The DNA of the CDR3 is TGTGCCAGCAGCATTGCCGGACTAGCGGGGGGGCCGGGAGATACGCAGTATTTT. Its protein product is CASSIAGLAGGPGDTQYF. Filled out from reference TRBV11-2 and TRBJ2-3, the complete variable domain reads EAGVAQSPRYKIIEKRQSVAFWCNPISGHATLYWYQQILGQGPKLLIQFQNNGVVDDSQLPKDRFSAERLKGVDSTLKIQPAKLEDSAVYLCASSIAGLAGGPGDTQYFGPGTRLTVL.

This clonotype has a count of ten or more. The chain is built from TRBV7-2 and TRBJ2-1; 12 nucleotides match TRBD1. Germline loops: CDR1 SGHTA, CDR2 FQGNSA. The CDR3 is 16 amino acids. V lost 3 bases and J lost 9; bases outside the gene matches: 9. The chain's CDR3 is CASSFLLGQGAGEQFF. The CDR3 DNA reads as TGTGCCAGCAGCTTTTTGTTGGGACAGGGGGCTGGTGAGCAGTTCTTC.

This clonotype has ten or more counts. This chain connects TRBV29-1 to TRBJ1-4; perhaps TRBD1 as D (5 bases). Per germline, CDR1 SQVTM and CDR2 ANQGSEA. The V and J ends lost 7 bases and 5 bases respectively, with 14 bases between them. This CDR3 has 13 residues. For the CDR3, the DNA is TGCAGCGCCGTGAGGGGTCAAAATGAAAAACTGTTTTTT. Residues: CSAVRGQNEKLFF.

This clonotype was counted many times. The J gene is TRBJ1-1, the V gene TRBV7-9; 9 bases line up with TRBD1. With 6 bases clipped from V and 4 bases from J, the junction kept 3 bases outside the gene matches. Germline CDR1 reads SEHNR; CDR2 reads FQNEAQ (reference sequence). The CDR3 has 13 residues. CDR3 nucleotides: TGTGCCAGCAGGTGGACAGGGGCCACTGAAGCTTTCTTT. It is translated as CASRWTGATEAFF.

In its sample, this clonotype was seen many times. The CDR3 nucleotides are TGTGCCAGCAGCTCCTCGGGGGCAGGGGTTGGCTACACCTTC. Amino acid sequence: CASSSSGAGVGYTF. The V gene is TRBV11-2, the J gene TRBJ1-2, with D perhaps matching TRBD1 (6 bases). Per the germline V gene, CDR1 is SGHAT and CDR2 is FQNNGV. This CDR3 spans 14 amino acids. V dropped 4 bases and J dropped 7 bases, with 16 bases sitting between them.

This clonotype was recorded many times. The CDR3 DNA is TGCAGTGCTAGTGGACTAGCGGGGGGGCGCACAGATACGCAGTATTTT. Protein product: CSASGLAGGRTDTQYF. The V call is TRBV20-1, the J call TRBJ2-3; 15 bases match TRBD2. CDR3 size: 16 residues. The V gene end was trimmed by 3 bases and the J gene end by 1 base; junction bases not matched to a gene: 2. Germline V gene data show CDR1 as DFQATT and CDR2 as SNEGSKA (reference sequence).

Many counts were recorded for this clonotype. The rearrangement uses TRBV27 and TRBJ2-4; 9 bases align to TRBD1. Germline V CDR1 and CDR2: MNHEY, SMNVEV (reference sequence). The junction had 6 bases not matched to a gene; V was cut back by 7 bases and J by 5 bases. There are 14 residues in the CDR3. This CDR3 reads CASNGGQGENIQYF. CDR3 in DNA: TGTGCCAGCAACGGGGGACAGGGCGAAAACATTCAGTACTTC.

This clonotype was observed many times. This chain uses TRBV29-1 with TRBJ1-1; no definite D call. Trimming left V 7 bases short and J 0 bases short, with 3 bases between. This CDR3 contains 10 residues. Germline V gene data show CDR1 as SQVTM and CDR2 as ANQGSEA. This chain's CDR3 is CSALNTEAFF. The CDR3 DNA is TGCAGCGCCCTGAACACTGAAGCTTTCTTT.

This clonotype occurred many times. The CDR3 protein is CSVHKGPQETQYF. As DNA, the CDR3 is TGCAGTGTTCACAAGGGCCCTCAAGAGACCCAGTACTTC. This sequence joins TRBV20-1 and TRBJ2-5, with no clear D. The CDR3 runs 13 residues. V was pared by 7 bases and J by 2 bases, with 14 bases between. The germline V gene has CDR1 DFQATT and CDR2 SNEGSKA (reference sequence).

This clonotype was picked up a small number of times. This chain connects TRBV18 to TRBJ2-7, with a tentative D call TRBD1 (6 bases). The CDR3 is 15 residues long. V lost 3 bases to trimming and J lost 3 bases, with 15 bases between them. The V gene's germline CDR1 is KGHSH and CDR2 LQKENI. DNA of the CDR3: TGTGCCAGCTCACCTGGGGCAGGGGTTATCTACGAGCAGTACTTC. It codes for CASSPGAGVIYEQYF. The full variable domain, rest sourced from reference TRBV18 and TRBJ2-7, is NAGVMQNPRHLVRRRGQEARLRCSPMKGHSHVYWYRQLPEEGLKFMVYLQKENIIDESGMPKERFSAEFPKEGPSILRIQQVVRGDSAAYFCASSPGAGVIYEQYFGPGTRLTVT.

This clonotype was seen at least ten times. The V call is TRBV13, the J call TRBJ2-3, with D unresolved. The CDR3 contains 15 residues. Germline CDR1 PRHDT, CDR2 FYEKMQ (reference sequence). V lost 1 base and J 0 bases, leaving 8 bases between the germline ends. This CDR3 reads CASSLAQLSTDTQYF. In DNA, the CDR3 is TGTGCCAGCAGCTTAGCCCAGTTGAGCACAGATACGCAGTATTTT. Supplemented by reference TRBV13 and TRBJ2-3, the full variable domain reads AAGVIQSPRHLIKEKRETATLKCYPIPRHDTVYWYQQGPGQDPQFLISFYEKMQSDKGSIPDRFSAQQFSDYHSELNMSSLELGDSALYFCASSLAQLSTDTQYFGPGTRLTVL.

This clonotype was detected ten times or more. The rearrangement uses TRBV12-3 or TRBV12-4 and TRBJ1-4; the D is unclear. The CDR3 length is 14 residues. Trimming removed 3 bases from V and 6 bases from J, with 11 bases in between. DNA for the CDR3: TGTGCCAGCAGTTTGGCCCGTTACGATGAAAAACTGTTTTTT. This gives the protein CASSLARYDEKLFF.